One sample yielded the 32 T cell receptor beta chains listed below, sequenced in a study of identical twins. TCRdb fed the 5' RACE reads into MiXCR, producing one record per CDR3 protein. The sample comprises roughly 250,000 distinct CDR3 sequences, over 11% of which are singletons, and approximately 8.8% rests with the top ten. Specimen: memory (CD45RO+) T cells sorted from blood. Receptors were obtained from a woman between 18 and 29 years old in good health.

This clonotype was counted between two and nine times. CDR3 sequence: CASSSQGLGELFF. CDR3 DNA sequence: TGTGCCAGCAGCTCCCAGGGGCTCGGGGAGCTGTTTTTT. This chain links TRBV7-7 with TRBJ2-2, with a tentative D call TRBD1 (6 bases). CDR3 size: 13 residues. Germline V gives CDR1 SSHAT, CDR2 FNYEAQ (reference sequence). The V end lost 4 bases, the J end lost 7 bases, and 10 bases lay between the germline ends.

The rearrangement uses TRBV7-9 and TRBJ1-1; the D gene is possibly TRBD1 (5 bases). The germline V gene has CDR1 SEHNR and CDR2 FQNEAQ (reference sequence). The V end was cut by 5 bases, the J end by 6 bases, with 16 bases between. The CDR3 spans 14 residues. This chain's CDR3 is CASSEGLGRAEAFF. The CDR3 nucleotides read TGTGCCAGCAGCGAGGGACTCGGAAGGGCTGAAGCTTTCTTT.

V usage is TRBV29-1 and J usage is TRBJ2-5, with D possibly being TRBD1 (5 bases). Per the germline V gene, CDR1 is SQVTM and CDR2 is ANQGSEA. The CDR3 covers 13 residues. V was shortened by 4 bases and J by 5 bases, with 14 bases between the two germline ends. The chain's CDR3 is CSVAIGGAETQYF. The CDR3, as DNA: TGCAGCGTTGCAATCGGTGGGGCGGAGACCCAGTACTTC.

This clonotype was detected ten times or more. The chain uses TRBV5-1 and TRBJ2-5; 11 bases are shared with TRBD2. Germline loops: CDR1 SGHRS, CDR2 YFSETQ. This CDR3 is built from 14 residues. The trim removed 4 bases at V and 3 bases at J, leaving 2 bases unmatched. CDR3 residues: CASSPGLAEETQYF. The CDR3 nucleotides are TGCGCCAGCAGCCCGGGACTAGCGGAAGAGACCCAGTACTTC.

This clonotype was detected only a few times. The chain combines TRBV6-4 with TRBJ2-7, with 14 bases lining up with TRBD2. V lost 6 bases to trimming and J lost 0 bases; unmatched junction nucleotides: 13. CDR1 is MRHNA and CDR2 is SNTAGT in the germline V gene. The CDR3 has 19 amino acids. CDR3 sequence: CASRPPGLAGALTSYEQYF. The DNA of the CDR3 is TGTGCCAGCAGGCCGCCGGGACTAGCGGGAGCCTTGACCTCCTACGAGCAGTACTTC.

The chain joins TRBV9 to TRBJ1-2; a possible D gene is TRBD1 (6 bases). V was clipped by 0 bases and J by 5 bases, with 17 bases between them. The CDR3 runs to 16 residues. CDR1 SGDLS and CDR2 YYNGEE come from the germline V gene. CDR3 protein: CASSVAAAEGHYGYTF. In DNA, the CDR3 is TGTGCCAGCAGCGTAGCCGCGGCCGAGGGACATTATGGCTACACCTTC.

V is TRBV19 and J is TRBJ2-2; 8 nucleotides match TRBD1. CDR1 and CDR2 from the germline V gene are LNHDA and SQIVND (reference sequence). Trimming removed 11 bases from V and 6 bases from J; junction bases left unmatched: 11. The CDR3 has 14 residues. CDR3 nucleotides: TGTGCCGGGAACCGGGACAGGAATCCCGGGGAGCTGTTTTTT. This sequence encodes CAGNRDRNPGELFF.

This clonotype was seen a few times. V usage is TRBV12-3 or TRBV12-4 and J usage is TRBJ2-7; the D call may be TRBD1 or TRBD2 (5 bases each). There are 14 residues in the CDR3. Trimming took off 6 bases at V and 6 bases at J, with 18 bases between the two ends. DNA of the CDR3: TGTGCCAGCAGCCAGTCCGAGGGGCATCTCGAGCAGTACTTC. It translates to CASSQSEGHLEQYF.

The chain carries TRBV20-1 and TRBJ1-2; a possible D gene is TRBD1 (5 bases). The V gene lost 4 bases and the J gene lost 4 bases, with 13 bases spanning the gap. CDR1 and CDR2 from the germline V gene are DFQATT and SNEGSKA (reference sequence). This CDR3 is 13 amino acids long. In DNA form, the CDR3 reads TGCAGTGCTATGCCCGACAGAGCCTATGGCTACACCTTC. Translated, it gives CSAMPDRAYGYTF.

This clonotype has a handful of counts. The chain couples TRBV6-2 or TRBV6-3 to TRBJ2-1; TRBD2 aligns across 9 bases. CDR1 and CDR2 from the germline V gene are MNHEY and SVGEGT. V was clipped by 6 bases and J by 5 bases; unmatched bases: 8. CDR3 size: 15 residues. The CDR3 loop is CASSPLAGLHNEQFF. In DNA, the CDR3 is TGTGCCAGCAGCCCCCTAGCGGGGCTACACAATGAGCAGTTCTTC.

CDR3: CATSRSKGTTEAFF. CDR3 DNA sequence: TGTGCCACCAGCAGATCGAAGGGTACAACTGAAGCTTTCTTT. V gene TRBV15 combines with J gene TRBJ1-1; D unclear. The germline gives CDR1 LNHNV, CDR2 YYDKDF (reference sequence). The CDR3 has 14 amino acids. V was shortened by 2 bases and J by 5 bases, with 12 bases between the two germline ends.

This clonotype was picked up a small number of times. This chain links TRBV4-3 with TRBJ2-5, with TRBD2 identical over 7 bases. The CDR3 is 16 amino acids. Germline CDR1 and CDR2: LGHNA and YSLEER. The V segment lost 0 bases and the J segment 3 bases; nucleotides outside the gene matches: 7. CDR3 in DNA: TGCGCCAGCAGCCAAGATTGGGCTAGCGGAGAAGAGACCCAGTACTTC. Residues: CASSQDWASGEETQYF.

With regard to this clonotype: Because the CDR3 is missing its conserved closing phenylalanine or tryptophan, this is likely a read error. V usage is TRBV9 and J usage is TRBJ1-2; TRBD1 matches at 11 bases. Germline V gives CDR1 SGDLS, CDR2 YYNGEE. The CDR3 is 14 amino acids. The ends lost 4 bases at V and 6 bases at J; junction bases unmatched: 5. CDR3 DNA sequence: TGTGCCAGCAGCCTAGGACAGGGGGCTGATGGCTACACCTAC. Translating it yields CASSLGQGADGYTY.

This clonotype showed up just a few times. The chain links TRBV20-1 to TRBJ2-7; TRBD2 matches 8 bases. The V gene end was trimmed by 6 bases and the J gene end by 8 bases; junction bases not matched to a gene: 12. The V gene's germline CDR1 is DFQATT and CDR2 SNEGSKA (reference sequence). The CDR3 consists of 13 residues. In DNA, the CDR3 is TGCAGTGCCAGGGGACTAGGGGATCGGCAGCAGTACTTC. As protein: CSARGLGDRQQYF.

The chain recombines TRBV29-1 with TRBJ1-5; D unclear. Trimming pared 7 bases from V and 5 bases from J, leaving 12 bases between. The CDR3 spans 12 residues. CDR1 is SQVTM and CDR2 is ANQGSEA in the germline V gene. The CDR3 region has the DNA TGCAGCGCCGGCCTCAAGGATCAGCCCCAGCATTTT. Amino acid sequence: CSAGLKDQPQHF.

The sample holds a few counts of this clonotype. This sequence joins TRBV7-9 and TRBJ2-7, with 8 positions matching TRBD1. Germline loops: CDR1 SEHNR, CDR2 FQNEAQ (reference sequence). The CDR3 runs to 16 residues. J gave up 1 base and V 1 base, and 6 bases lay outside the gene matches. The CDR3 spells CASSLGGGTGSYEQYF. In DNA form, the CDR3 reads TGTGCCAGCAGCTTAGGGGGTGGGACAGGTTCCTACGAGCAGTACTTC.

The CDR3 sequence is CAARQGWNADTQYF. CDR3 DNA: TGTGCCGCGAGGCAGGGGTGGAACGCAGATACGCAGTATTTT. The chain recombines TRBV7-9 with TRBJ2-3; maybe TRBD1 (6 bases). The CDR3 has 14 residues. The germline V gene encodes CDR1 SEHNR and CDR2 FQNEAQ (reference sequence). Trimming shortened V by 11 bases and J by 4 bases, and 19 bases separated the two germline ends.

The chain uses TRBV7-2 and TRBJ2-7; 9 nucleotides match TRBD1. The V gene's germline CDR1 is SGHTA and CDR2 FQGNSA. J lost 2 bases, V lost 2 bases, and 4 bases had no gene match. The CDR3 sequence is 15 residues long. Here the CDR3 reads CASSLRTGDAYEQYF. The DNA of the CDR3 is TGTGCCAGCAGCTTACGGACAGGGGACGCCTACGAGCAGTACTTC.

This clonotype has ten or more counts. The chain recombines TRBV2 with TRBJ1-5; 8 bases align to TRBD1. Germline CDR1 and CDR2: SNHLY and FYNNEI. CDR3 length: 17 residues. The J segment lost 1 base and the V segment lost 5 bases, leaving 10 bases of the junction unmatched. CDR3 protein: CASSRSQGVVSNQPQHF. The DNA for the CDR3 is TGTGCCAGCAGTCGCTCACAGGGGGTGGTAAGCAATCAGCCCCAGCATTTT.

This clonotype was observed a handful of times. The J gene is TRBJ1-1, the V gene TRBV20-1, with 9 nucleotides matching TRBD1. J lost 3 bases, V lost 0 bases, and 5 bases had no gene match. Germline CDR1 and CDR2: DFQATT and SNEGSKA (reference sequence). The CDR3 loop spans 15 amino acids. CDR3 residues: CSARDLQGAYTEAFF. Written as DNA, the CDR3 is TGCAGTGCTAGAGATCTACAGGGGGCGTACACTGAAGCTTTCTTT.

The chain joins TRBV11-1 to TRBJ2-3, with 7 positions matching TRBD2. CDR3 length equals 18 residues. V lost 1 base to trimming and J lost 0 bases; unmatched junction nucleotides: 10. The germline gives CDR1 SGHAT, CDR2 FQDESV (reference sequence). CDR3: CASSLERSAGVSTDTQYF. The CDR3 coding sequence is TGTGCCAGCAGCTTAGAACGTTCTGCGGGAGTTAGCACAGATACGCAGTATTTT.

The rearrangement joins TRBV9 to TRBJ2-1; D is perhaps TRBD2 (6 bases). This CDR3 is 15 amino acids long. The V gene lost 4 bases and the J gene lost 8 bases, with 19 bases spanning the gap. Germline values: CDR1 SGDLS, CDR2 YYNGEE. CDR3: CASSFRDFRMDEQFF. For the CDR3, the DNA is TGTGCCAGCAGCTTCCGGGACTTCCGGATGGATGAGCAGTTCTTC.

This clonotype was observed a handful of times. CDR3 sequence reads: CASSQGQGDQPQHF. Written as DNA, the CDR3 is TGCGCCAGCAGCCAAGGGCAGGGTGATCAGCCCCAGCATTTT. The V call is TRBV4-3, the J call TRBJ1-5; D may be TRBD1 (5 bases). The length of the CDR3 is 14 residues. V gave up 1 base and J gave up 5 bases, with 9 bases separating them. The germline V gene encodes CDR1 LGHNA and CDR2 YSLEER.

This clonotype was picked up a small number of times. The genes are TRBV10-3 and TRBJ2-5; 8 bases line up with TRBD2. Germline V CDR1 and CDR2: ENHRY, SYGVKD. After removal of 4 bases from V and 3 bases from J, the junction contained 4 bases not matched to a gene. The CDR3 contains 14 residues. The CDR3 here is CAISARGGEETQYF. The CDR3 DNA follows: TGTGCCATCAGTGCACGGGGGGGCGAAGAGACCCAGTACTTC.

V is TRBV4-3 and J is TRBJ2-3; TRBD2 aligns across 10 bases. This CDR3 spans 18 amino acids. Looked up from germline, CDR1 is LGHNA and CDR2 is YSLEER. J was trimmed by 3 bases and V by 4 bases; bases with no gene match: 13. The CDR3 sequence is CASSRSPTTSGNTDTQYF. Written as DNA, the CDR3 is TGCGCCAGCAGCCGATCCCCTACCACTAGCGGGAATACAGATACGCAGTATTTT.

A few counts support this clonotype. The chain joins TRBV6-1 to TRBJ2-2; D gene unclear. Germline lookup yields CDR1 MNHNS and CDR2 SASEGT. The CDR3 runs 15 residues. V was clipped by 6 bases and J by 0 bases, with 11 bases between them. This CDR3 is CASRVDTSNTGELFF. The DNA of the CDR3 is TGTGCCAGCAGAGTTGACACTTCGAACACCGGGGAGCTGTTTTTT.

This clonotype was recorded a few times. The chain employs TRBV20-1 and TRBJ2-7; D unclear. The germline V gene has CDR1 DFQATT and CDR2 SNEGSKA (reference sequence). CDR3 length: 11 amino acids. Deletions cut 4 bases from V and 12 bases from J, with 16 bases between. Here the CDR3 reads CSAIWDLRLYF. CDR3 bases: TGCAGTGCTATCTGGGATCTACGATTGTACTTC.

The table lists this clonotype with a few counts. This chain links TRBV24-1 with TRBJ2-1; no firm D call. V shed 4 bases and J shed 5 bases, with 8 bases lying between them. Germline CDR1 reads KGHDR; CDR2 reads SFDVKD. This CDR3 is built from 13 residues. For the CDR3, the DNA is TGTGCCACCAGTGACCTGCAGAACAATGAGCAGTTCTTC. Translation gives CATSDLQNNEQFF.

This clonotype was counted between two and nine times. The CDR3 bases are TGCGCCAGCAGGTACATGAACGTCGACAATGAGCAGTTCTTC. As protein: CASRYMNVDNEQFF. The V gene is TRBV5-1, the J gene TRBJ2-1; no reliable D call. Germline V gives CDR1 SGHRS, CDR2 YFSETQ. V was shortened by 5 bases and J by 5 bases, with 14 bases between the two germline ends. The CDR3 has 14 residues.

This clonotype was counted a few times. V is TRBV5-4 and J is TRBJ2-7, with 9 bases aligning to TRBD1. CDR1 is SGHNT, CDR2 YYREEE, per germline (reference sequence). The CDR3 is 16 amino acids. Losses at the gene ends were 2 bases for V and 3 bases for J; bases not matched to a gene: 9. CDR3 in amino acids: CASSFTRTGAHYEQYF. Here the CDR3 DNA reads TGTGCCAGCAGCTTTACCCGGACAGGGGCCCACTACGAGCAGTACTTC.

The V and J genes are TRBV4-3 and TRBJ2-7; TRBD2 might be the D (5 bases). Germline-derived CDR1 and CDR2 are LGHNA and YSLEER. V lost 1 base and J 6 bases, leaving 19 bases between the germline ends. CDR3 size: 16 residues. The CDR3: CASSQGLASLIPEQYF. CDR3 sequence (DNA): TGCGCCAGCAGCCAAGGGTTAGCTAGCCTCATCCCCGAGCAGTACTTC.

This clonotype was recorded a few times. J is TRBJ1-5 and V is TRBV3-1; TRBD1 agrees at 7 bases. Germline-derived CDR1 and CDR2 are LGHDT and YNNKEL (reference sequence). The junction had 6 bases not matched to a gene; V was cut back by 4 bases and J by 6 bases. The CDR3 covers 14 residues. This chain's CDR3 is CASSLDRDTQPQHF. The CDR3 DNA is TGTGCCAGCAGCCTTGACAGGGACACTCAGCCCCAGCATTTT.